The sample holds many counts of the clone carrying this T cell receptor (beta chain). Its antigen is unknown. The sample belongs to a study of CD8 T cells in ankylosing spondylitis. The study's findings and limits: Past studies reported some motif variants in reactive arthritis synovial fluid and blood. A motif of 7 to 9 highly homologous TCR beta variants was seen as apparently characteristic of ankylosing spondylitis blood. Disease-linked clones were CD8+ and relatively rare in peripheral blood. It was reported that disease-linked clones were significantly enriched in matched ankylosing spondylitis synovial fluid.

TCRdb fed the 5' RACE reads into MiXCR, producing one record per CDR3 protein. Found here are 200,000 to 250,000 distinct CDR3 sequences, 10% to 13% of them singletons; the top ten hold 2.5% to 3%. From germline, CDR1 is SNHLY and CDR2 FYNNEI. After removal of 8 bases from V and 2 bases from J, the junction contained 5 bases not matched to a gene. The CDR3 covers 15 residues. Sequenced sample: blood, either unsorted or a sorted T cell fraction (not recorded which). This receptor was obtained from a male donor with ankylosing spondylitis or in good health (not recorded which). This chain uses TRBV2 with TRBJ2-3; 12 bases fit TRBD2. CDR3 protein: CASGRLAGDTDTQYF. CDR3 nucleotide sequence: TGTGCCAGCGGACGACTAGCGGGGGACACAGATACGCAGTATTTT.